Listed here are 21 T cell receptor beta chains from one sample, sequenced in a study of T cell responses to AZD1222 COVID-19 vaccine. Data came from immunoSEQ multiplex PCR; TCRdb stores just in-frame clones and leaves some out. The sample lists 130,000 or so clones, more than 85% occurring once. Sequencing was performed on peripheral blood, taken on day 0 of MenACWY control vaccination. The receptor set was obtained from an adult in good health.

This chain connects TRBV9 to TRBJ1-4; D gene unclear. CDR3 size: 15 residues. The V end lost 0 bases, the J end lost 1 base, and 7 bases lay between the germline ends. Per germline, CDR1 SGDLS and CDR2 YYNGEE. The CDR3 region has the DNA TGTGCCAGCAGCGTAGGGGGTAGAACTAATGAAAAACTGTTTTTT. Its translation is CASSVGGRTNEKLFF. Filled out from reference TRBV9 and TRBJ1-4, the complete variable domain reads DSGVTQTPKHLITATGQRVTLRCSPRSGDLSVYWYQQSLDQGLQFLIQYYNGEERAKGNILERFSAQQFPDLHSELNLSSLELGDSALYFCASSVGGRTNEKLFFGSGTQLSVL.

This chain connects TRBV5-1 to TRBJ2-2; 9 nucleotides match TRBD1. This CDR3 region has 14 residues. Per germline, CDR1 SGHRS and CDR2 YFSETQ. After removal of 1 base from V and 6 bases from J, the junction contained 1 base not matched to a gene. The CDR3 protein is CASSLTGGPGELFF. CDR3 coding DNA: TGCGCCAGCAGCTTGACAGGGGGCCCCGGGGAGCTGTTTTTT.

CDR3 protein: CASSAGPGADYEQYF. The CDR3 bases are TGTGCCAGCAGCGCCGGTCCGGGGGCGGACTACGAGCAGTACTTC. The chain uses TRBV9 and TRBJ2-7, with D perhaps being TRBD1 or TRBD2 (6 bases each). Trimming cost V 3 bases and J 3 bases, with 16 bases left between them. The CDR3 runs to 15 residues. Per germline, CDR1 SGDLS and CDR2 YYNGEE.

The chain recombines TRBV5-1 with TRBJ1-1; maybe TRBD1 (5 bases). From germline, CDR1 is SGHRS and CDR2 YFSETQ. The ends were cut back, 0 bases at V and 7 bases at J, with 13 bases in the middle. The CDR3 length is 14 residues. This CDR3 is CASSLEGSGLEAFF. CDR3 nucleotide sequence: TGCGCCAGCAGCTTGGAAGGGTCAGGGCTTGAAGCTTTCTTT. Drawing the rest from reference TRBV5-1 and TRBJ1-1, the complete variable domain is KAGVTQTPRYLIKTRGQQVTLSCSPISGHRSVSWYQQTPGQGLQFLFEYFSETQRNKGNFPGRFSGRQFSNSRSEMNVSTLELGDSALYLCASSLEGSGLEAFFGQGTRLTVV.

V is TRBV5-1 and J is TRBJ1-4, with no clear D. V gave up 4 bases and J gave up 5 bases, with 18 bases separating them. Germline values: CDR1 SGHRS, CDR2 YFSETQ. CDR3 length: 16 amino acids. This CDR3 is CASSPQAIGANEKLFF. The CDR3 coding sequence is TGCGCCAGCAGCCCCCAAGCGATAGGAGCGAATGAAAAACTGTTTTTT.

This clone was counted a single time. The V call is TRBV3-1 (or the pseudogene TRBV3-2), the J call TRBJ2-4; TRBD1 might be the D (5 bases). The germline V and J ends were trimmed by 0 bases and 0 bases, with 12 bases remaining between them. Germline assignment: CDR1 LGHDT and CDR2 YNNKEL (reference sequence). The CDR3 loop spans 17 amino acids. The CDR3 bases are TGTGCCAGCAGCCAAGATATAGGACACCGAGCCAAAAACATTCAGTACTTC. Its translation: CASSQDIGHRAKNIQYF.

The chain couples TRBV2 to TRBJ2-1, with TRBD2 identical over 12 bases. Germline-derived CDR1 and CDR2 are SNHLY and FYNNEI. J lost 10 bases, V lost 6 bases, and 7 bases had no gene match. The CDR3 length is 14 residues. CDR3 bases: TGTGCCAGCAGGCGACTAGCGGGAGTTCGGGAGCAGTTCTTC. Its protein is CASRRLAGVREQFF. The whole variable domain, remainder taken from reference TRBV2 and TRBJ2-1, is EPEVTQTPSHQVTQMGQEVILRCVPISNHLYFYWYRQILGQKVEFLVSFYNNEISEKSEIFDDQFSVERPDGSNFTLKIRSTKLEDSAMYFCASRRLAGVREQFFGPGTRLTVL.

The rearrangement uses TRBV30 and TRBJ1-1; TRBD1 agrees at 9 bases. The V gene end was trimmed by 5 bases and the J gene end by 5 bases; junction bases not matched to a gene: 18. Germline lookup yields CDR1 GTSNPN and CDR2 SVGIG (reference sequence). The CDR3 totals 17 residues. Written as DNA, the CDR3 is TGTGCCTGGCTAAATTTGTACAGGGGGCGAATGGGTACTGAAGCTTTCTTT. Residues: CAWLNLYRGRMGTEAFF.

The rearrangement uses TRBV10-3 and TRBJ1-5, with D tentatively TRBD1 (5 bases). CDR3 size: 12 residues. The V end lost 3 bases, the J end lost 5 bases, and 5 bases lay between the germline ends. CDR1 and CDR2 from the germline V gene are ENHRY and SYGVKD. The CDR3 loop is CAISDRDQPQHF. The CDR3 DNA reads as TGTGCCATCAGTGACAGGGATCAGCCCCAGCATTTT.

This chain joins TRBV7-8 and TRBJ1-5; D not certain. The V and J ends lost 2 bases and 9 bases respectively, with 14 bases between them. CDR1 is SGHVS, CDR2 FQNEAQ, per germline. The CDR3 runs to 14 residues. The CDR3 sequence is CASSLTAEESPQHF. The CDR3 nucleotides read TGTGCCAGCAGCTTAACCGCGGAGGAATCGCCCCAGCATTTT.

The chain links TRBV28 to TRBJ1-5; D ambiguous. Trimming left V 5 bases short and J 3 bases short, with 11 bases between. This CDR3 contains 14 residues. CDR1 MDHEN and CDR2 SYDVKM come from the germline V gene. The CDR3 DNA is TGTGCCAGCAGTCAATCAGGATTCAATCAGCCCCAGCATTTT. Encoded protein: CASSQSGFNQPQHF.

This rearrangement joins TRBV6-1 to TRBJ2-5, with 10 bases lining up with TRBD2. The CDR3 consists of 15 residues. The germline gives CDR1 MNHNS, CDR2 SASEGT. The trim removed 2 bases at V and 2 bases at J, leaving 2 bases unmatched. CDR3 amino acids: CASSELAGVQETQYF. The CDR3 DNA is TGTGCCAGCAGTGAACTAGCGGGGGTGCAAGAGACCCAGTACTTC.

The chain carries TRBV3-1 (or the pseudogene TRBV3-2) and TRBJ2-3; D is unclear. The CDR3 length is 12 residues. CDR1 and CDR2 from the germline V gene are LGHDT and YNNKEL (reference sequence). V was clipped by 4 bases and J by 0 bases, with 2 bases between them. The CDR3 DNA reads TGTGCCAGCAGCCTTAGCACAGATACGCAGTATTTT. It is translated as CASSLSTDTQYF.

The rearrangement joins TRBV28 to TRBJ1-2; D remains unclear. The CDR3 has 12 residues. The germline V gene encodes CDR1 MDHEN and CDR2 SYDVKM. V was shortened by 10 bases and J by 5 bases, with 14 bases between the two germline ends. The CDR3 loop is CAIPQVGYGYTF. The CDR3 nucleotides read TGTGCCATTCCCCAGGTTGGATATGGCTACACCTTC.

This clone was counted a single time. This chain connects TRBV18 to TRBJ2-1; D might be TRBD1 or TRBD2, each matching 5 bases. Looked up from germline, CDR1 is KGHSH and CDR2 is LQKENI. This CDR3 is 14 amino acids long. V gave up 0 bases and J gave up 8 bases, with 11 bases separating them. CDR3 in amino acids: CASSPPGAGYEQFF. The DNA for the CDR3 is TGTGCCAGCTCACCACCCGGGGCAGGGTATGAGCAGTTCTTC.

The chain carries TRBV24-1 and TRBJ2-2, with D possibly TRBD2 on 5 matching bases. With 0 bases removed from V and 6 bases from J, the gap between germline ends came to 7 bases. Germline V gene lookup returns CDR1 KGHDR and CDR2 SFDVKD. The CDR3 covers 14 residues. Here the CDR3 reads CATSDLASPGELFF. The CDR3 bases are TGTGCCACCAGTGATTTGGCTAGCCCCGGGGAGCTGTTTTTT.

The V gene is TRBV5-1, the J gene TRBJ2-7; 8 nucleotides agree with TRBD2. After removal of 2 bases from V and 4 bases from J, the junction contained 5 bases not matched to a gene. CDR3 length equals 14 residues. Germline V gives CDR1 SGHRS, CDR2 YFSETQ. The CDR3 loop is CASSLGGGSYEQYF. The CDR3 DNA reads TGCGCCAGCAGCTTAGGCGGGGGGAGTTACGAGCAGTACTTC. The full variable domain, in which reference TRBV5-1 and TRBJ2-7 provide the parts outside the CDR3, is KAGVTQTPRYLIKTRGQQVTLSCSPISGHRSVSWYQQTPGQGLQFLFEYFSETQRNKGNFPGRFSGRQFSNSRSEMNVSTLELGDSALYLCASSLGGGSYEQYFGPGTRLTVT.

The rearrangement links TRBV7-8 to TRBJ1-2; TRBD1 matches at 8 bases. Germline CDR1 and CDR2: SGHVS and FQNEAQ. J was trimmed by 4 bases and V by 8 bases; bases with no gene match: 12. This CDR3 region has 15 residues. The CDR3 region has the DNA TGTGCCAGCGGAGGAGACAGGGGATTTGTCTATGGCTACACCTTC. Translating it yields CASGGDRGFVYGYTF.

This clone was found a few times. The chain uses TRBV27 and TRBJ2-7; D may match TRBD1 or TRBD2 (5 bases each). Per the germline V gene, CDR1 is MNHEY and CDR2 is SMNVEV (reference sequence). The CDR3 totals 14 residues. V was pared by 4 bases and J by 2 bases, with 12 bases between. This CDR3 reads CASSSGTQAYEQYF. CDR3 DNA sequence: TGTGCCAGCAGTTCCGGGACGCAAGCCTACGAGCAGTACTTC.

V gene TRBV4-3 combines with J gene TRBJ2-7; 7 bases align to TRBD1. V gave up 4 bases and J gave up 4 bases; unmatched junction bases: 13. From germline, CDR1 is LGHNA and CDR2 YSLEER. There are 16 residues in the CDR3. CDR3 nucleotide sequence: TGCGCCAGCAGCCCAGGGCCTCCCGGGACAGCTTACGAGCAGTACTTC. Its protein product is CASSPGPPGTAYEQYF.

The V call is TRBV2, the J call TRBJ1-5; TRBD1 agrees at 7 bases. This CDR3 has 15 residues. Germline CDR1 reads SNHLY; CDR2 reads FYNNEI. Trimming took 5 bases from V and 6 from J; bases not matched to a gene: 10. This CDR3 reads CASSNRGRLRQPQHF. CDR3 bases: TGTGCCAGCAGTAACAGGGGAAGGCTTCGTCAGCCCCAGCATTTT.